The next 8 T cell receptor beta chains were all read from a single sample in a study of CD8+ T cells in alopecia areata. The treatment is: oral pan-JAK inhibitor, 5-10 mg twice daily. It was cDNA, reverse transcribed from extracted RNA, that served as the sequencing template. Measured with immunoSEQ multiplex PCR; TCRdb has only the in-frame clones, and not every one. This table has under 250,000 clones, under 60% appearing once. The sample consisted of CD4+ T cells sorted from blood, taken at week 4, from a patient treated with tofacitinib. Receptor source: a human donor with alopecia areata.

V gene TRBV29-1 combines with J gene TRBJ2-3; D is ambiguous. V was pared by 1 base and J by 8 bases, with 7 bases between. Germline loops: CDR1 SQVTM, CDR2 ANQGSEA. The CDR3 length is 11 residues. CDR3 sequence (DNA): TGCAGCGTTGAAGTAGTAGGTACGCAGTATTTT. It codes for CSVEVVGTQYF.

This sequence joins TRBV25-1 and TRBJ1-6; no firm D call. CDR1 and CDR2 from the germline V gene are MGHDK and SYGVNS. The CDR3 is 13 amino acids. Trimming removed 4 bases at V and 7 bases at J, with 8 bases between. CDR3: CASSAEQNSPLHF. DNA for the CDR3: TGTGCCAGCAGTGCTGAACAGAATTCACCCCTCCACTTT.

The genes are TRBV29-1 and TRBJ1-2; D perhaps matches TRBD1 (5 bases). The germline CDR1 and CDR2 sequences are SQVTM and ANQGSEA. Deletions cut 0 bases from V and 4 bases from J, with 9 bases between. The CDR3 totals 13 residues. As DNA, the CDR3 is TGCAGCGTTGAAGAAGGGGACTCCTATGGCTACACCTTC. This translates into CSVEEGDSYGYTF. The variable domain in full, completed from reference TRBV29-1 and TRBJ1-2, reads SAVISQKPSRDICQRGTSLTIQCQVDSQVTMMFWYRQQPGQSLTLIATANQGSEATYESGFVIDKFPISRPNLTFSTLTVSNMSPEDSSIYLCSVEEGDSYGYTFGSGTRLTVV.

This clone was recorded once. V is TRBV10-1 and J is TRBJ2-4, with D hard to call. The V gene's germline CDR1 is WNHNN and CDR2 SYGVQD (reference sequence). The CDR3 consists of 14 residues. The V gene lost 0 bases and the J gene lost 1 base, with 4 bases spanning the gap. CDR3 bases: TGCGCCAGCAGTGAGTCCGGGGCCAAAAACATTCAGTACTTC. It specifies CASSESGAKNIQYF.

The CDR3 is CSVPREGTIYF. The DNA of the CDR3 is TGCAGCGTTCCCCGTGAGGGAACCATATATTTT. V is TRBV29-1 and J is TRBJ1-3; no clear D gene. CDR3 length: 11 amino acids. V lost 5 bases and J 10 bases, leaving 12 bases between the germline ends. Per the germline V gene, CDR1 is SQVTM and CDR2 is ANQGSEA.

This clone was observed a handful of times. The V gene is TRBV14, the J gene TRBJ1-1, with D tentatively TRBD1 (5 bases). The CDR3 is 14 residues long. Germline V lookup: CDR1 SGHDN, CDR2 FVKESK. The V gene lost 1 base and the J gene lost 4 bases, with 10 bases spanning the gap. CDR3 sequence reads: CASSQGWGSTEAFF. CDR3 coding DNA: TGTGCCAGCAGCCAAGGATGGGGGAGCACTGAAGCTTTCTTT.

V gene TRBV30 combines with J gene TRBJ1-5; maybe TRBD1 (5 bases). The CDR3 runs to 13 residues. Germline V gene lookup returns CDR1 GTSNPN and CDR2 SVGIG (reference sequence). The V end lost 2 bases, the J end lost 5 bases, and 10 bases lay between the germline ends. The CDR3 nucleotides read TGTGCCTGGAGTATAGGGACCGATCAGCCCCAGCATTTT. Translation: CAWSIGTDQPQHF.

The chain uses TRBV25-1 and TRBJ1-2; 7 nucleotides match TRBD1. The CDR3 extends over 15 amino acids. Germline CDR1 is MGHDK and CDR2 is SYGVNS. V was clipped by 7 bases and J by 7 bases; unmatched bases: 15. The CDR3 sequence: CASTQGDRETGGYTF. The CDR3 DNA follows: TGTGCCAGCACCCAAGGAGACAGGGAGACTGGTGGCTACACCTTC.